The rows below give T cell receptor beta chains drawn from one sample of a study of cytomegalovirus exposure and HLA in healthy donors. TCRdb keeps only in-frame clones here, not all; method: immunoSEQ multiplex PCR. This table has about 190,000 clones, approximately 80% appearing once. Source material: PBMCs. All receptors come from a young woman in good health and CMV-seropositive. The CDR3 runs from the conserved cysteine through the conserved F or W. Each record gives: clone size, J gene, V gene, D gene, CDR3 DNA, CDR3 protein. D genes are given only for firm matches. Part of the rows lack a size; the others show once, few, many or a class for expanded clones.

clone_size: -
j_call: TRBJ1-2
v_call: TRBV7-9
d_call: -
cdr3_nt: TGTTCCAGCAGCCCCCGATTTAGCACGTTACCAATTGGCTACACCTTC
cdr3_aa: CSSSPRFSTLPIGYTF

clone_size: -
j_call: TRBJ2-3
v_call: TRBV4-2
d_call: -
cdr3_nt: TGTGCCAGCAGCCAACGACGGACTACAGATACGCAGTATTTT
cdr3_aa: CASSQRRTTDTQYF

clone_size: -
j_call: TRBJ2-2
v_call: TRBV25-1
d_call: -
cdr3_nt: TGTGCCAGCAGCCCACGGGGCACCGGGGAGCTGTTTTTT
cdr3_aa: CASSPRGTGELFF

clone_size: -
j_call: TRBJ2-3
v_call: TRBV9
d_call: TRBD2
cdr3_nt: TGTGCCAGCAGCGTGGGGACTAGCAAAGCAGATACGCAGTATTTT
cdr3_aa: CASSVGTSKADTQYF

clone_size: -
j_call: TRBJ2-4
v_call: TRBV2
d_call: TRBD1
cdr3_nt: TGTGCCAGCAGTGGATGGACAGGCGGAAACAGTCAGTACTTC
cdr3_aa: CASSGWTGGNSQYF

clone_size: -
j_call: TRBJ1-1
v_call: TRBV30
d_call: -
cdr3_nt: TGTGCCTGGAGTTCCGCTGGGGGGACGGTAAACACTGAAGCTTTCTTT
cdr3_aa: CAWSSAGGTVNTEAFF

clone_size: few
j_call: TRBJ2-1
v_call: TRBV5-1
d_call: -
cdr3_nt: TGCGCCAGCAGCTTGGTACAGGGCCGCAATGAGCAGTTCTTC
cdr3_aa: CASSLVQGRNEQFF

clone_size: -
j_call: TRBJ2-3
v_call: TRBV9
d_call: -
cdr3_nt: TGTGCCAGCAGCCCTTCTTTCGCCCTAAGCACAGATACGCAGTATTTT
cdr3_aa: CASSPSFALSTDTQYF

clone_size: -
j_call: TRBJ2-4
v_call: TRBV4-1
d_call: -
cdr3_nt: TGCGCCAGCCCGGGGGTACTAGGCAAAAACATTCAGTACTTC
cdr3_aa: CASPGVLGKNIQYF

clone_size: once
j_call: TRBJ2-4
v_call: TRBV5-6
d_call: -
cdr3_nt: TGTGCCAGCAGCCGACTCTTTGGAGCCAAAAACATTCAGTACTTC
cdr3_aa: CASSRLFGAKNIQYF

clone_size: -
j_call: TRBJ2-4
v_call: TRBV23-1
d_call: TRBD1
cdr3_nt: TGCGCCAGCAGTCAAAGCGGGGACAGGGGGGCCAAAAACATTCAGTACTTC
cdr3_aa: CASSQSGDRGAKNIQYF

clone_size: -
j_call: TRBJ1-4
v_call: TRBV29-1
d_call: -
cdr3_nt: TGCAGCGTTGAAGATCCCTTCCGGTCGCTGCGCGGCCTACGAAAACTGTTTTTT
cdr3_aa: CSVEDPFRSLRGLRKLFF

clone_size: once
j_call: TRBJ1-2
v_call: TRBV7-2
d_call: TRBD1
cdr3_nt: TGTGCCAGCAGCTTTGTCAGGGGGCTTTCTAACTATGGCTACACCTTC
cdr3_aa: CASSFVRGLSNYGYTF

clone_size: -
j_call: TRBJ2-1
v_call: TRBV6-4
d_call: -
cdr3_nt: TGTGCCAGCAGTGACTCGCAGGGGTACAATGAGCAGTTCTTC
cdr3_aa: CASSDSQGYNEQFF

clone_size: once
j_call: TRBJ1-1
v_call: TRBV5-4
d_call: TRBD1
cdr3_nt: TGTGCCAGCACCGAACAGGGGACCCCTGAAGCTTTCTTT
cdr3_aa: CASTEQGTPEAFF

clone_size: -
j_call: TRBJ2-3
v_call: TRBV7-9
d_call: TRBD2
cdr3_nt: TGTGCCAGCAGCTTAGTCATTAGCGGGGGAATATCAGATACGCAGTATTTT
cdr3_aa: CASSLVISGGISDTQYF

clone_size: -
j_call: TRBJ1-4
v_call: TRBV2
d_call: TRBD1
cdr3_nt: TGTGCCAGCAGTGGGGGACAGGGGACTAATGAAAAACTGTTTTTT
cdr3_aa: CASSGGQGTNEKLFF

clone_size: -
j_call: TRBJ2-2
v_call: TRBV29-1
d_call: -
cdr3_nt: TGCAGCGTCGCGATGGAGCTAGGCACCGGGGAGCTGTTTTTT
cdr3_aa: CSVAMELGTGELFF

clone_size: -
j_call: TRBJ2-5
v_call: TRBV14
d_call: TRBD2
cdr3_nt: TGTGCCAGCAGCCAAGACGGGAGGAGGGCCCAGTACTTC
cdr3_aa: CASSQDGRRAQYF

clone_size: -
j_call: TRBJ2-2
v_call: TRBV10-3
d_call: TRBD1
cdr3_nt: TGTGCCATCAGTGATCGGGACAGGGGTAACACCGGGGAGCTGTTTTTT
cdr3_aa: CAISDRDRGNTGELFF

clone_size: -
j_call: TRBJ2-4
v_call: TRBV12-5
d_call: TRBD2
cdr3_nt: TGTGCTAGTGGTTTGGTAAGCTCCTCGCGGGGGGGGAGGGGAAACATTCAGTACTTC
cdr3_aa: CASGLVSSSRGGRGNIQYF

clone_size: -
j_call: TRBJ2-4
v_call: TRBV19
d_call: TRBD1
cdr3_nt: TGTGCCACGAGGGGGACAGGTCAGGCCAAAAACATTCAGTACTTC
cdr3_aa: CATRGTGQAKNIQYF

clone_size: -
j_call: TRBJ2-5
v_call: TRBV5-6
d_call: -
cdr3_nt: TGTGCCAGCAGCTTGTCCAGGGGAGGGTTGACCCAGTACTTC
cdr3_aa: CASSLSRGGLTQYF

clone_size: -
j_call: TRBJ2-1
v_call: TRBV19
d_call: -
cdr3_nt: TGTGCCAGTAGACGGGGACAACATGAGCAGTTCTTC
cdr3_aa: CASRRGQHEQFF

clone_size: once
j_call: TRBJ1-6
v_call: TRBV10-2
d_call: -
cdr3_nt: TGCGCCAGCAGTGATGTAGGGAGGGTGGCGGATTCACCCCTCCACTTT
cdr3_aa: CASSDVGRVADSPLHF

clone_size: -
j_call: TRBJ1-2
v_call: TRBV28
d_call: -
cdr3_nt: TGTGCCAGCAGTGGAGGGGCCCACTACACCTTC
cdr3_aa: CASSGGAHYTF

clone_size: -
j_call: TRBJ1-2
v_call: TRBV5-6
d_call: TRBD1
cdr3_nt: TGTGCCAGCAGCTTGCCGAGACAGGGGGACTATGGCTACACCTTC
cdr3_aa: CASSLPRQGDYGYTF

clone_size: -
j_call: TRBJ2-1
v_call: TRBV29-1
d_call: -
cdr3_nt: TGCAGCGCCAACGGACAGATCGTCCTCCACAATGAGCAGTTCTTC
cdr3_aa: CSANGQIVLHNEQFF

clone_size: -
j_call: TRBJ1-5
v_call: TRBV11-2
d_call: TRBD1
cdr3_nt: TGTGCCAGCAGCTCCCGATCGGACAGGGTTAGCAATCAGCCCCAGCATTTT
cdr3_aa: CASSSRSDRVSNQPQHF

clone_size: -
j_call: TRBJ2-3
v_call: TRBV13
d_call: TRBD1
cdr3_nt: TGTGCCAGCAGCTCCCGGGACAGGGGTCCTAAGGGTACGCAGTATTTT
cdr3_aa: CASSSRDRGPKGTQYF

clone_size: many
j_call: TRBJ2-7
v_call: TRBV6-5
d_call: -
cdr3_nt: TGTGCCAGCAGCCCCTCACCAGACAGCTCCTACGAGCAGTACTTC
cdr3_aa: CASSPSPDSSYEQYF

clone_size: -
j_call: TRBJ1-2
v_call: TRBV4-1
d_call: TRBD1
cdr3_nt: TGCGCCAGCAGCCAGGAGACAGGGGAGGACTATGGCTACACCTTC
cdr3_aa: CASSQETGEDYGYTF

clone_size: -
j_call: TRBJ2-5
v_call: TRBV7-7
d_call: TRBD2
cdr3_nt: TGTGCTAGCAGCCGAGGACTAGCGGGGGACCAAGAGACCCAGTACTTC
cdr3_aa: CASSRGLAGDQETQYF

clone_size: -
j_call: TRBJ2-7
v_call: TRBV28
d_call: TRBD1
cdr3_nt: TGTGCCAGCAGCTCCCTTGGACAGGTTGGGTTTGTCTCCTACGAGCAGTACTTC
cdr3_aa: CASSSLGQVGFVSYEQYF

clone_size: -
j_call: TRBJ1-5
v_call: TRBV7-9
d_call: -
cdr3_nt: TGTGCCAGCAGCTCGGGTGTTTCGGGCAATCAGCCCCAGCATTTT
cdr3_aa: CASSSGVSGNQPQHF

clone_size: -
j_call: TRBJ2-2
v_call: TRBV2
d_call: -
cdr3_nt: TGTGCCAGCAGTGAAAACACGCCCGGGGAGCTGTTTTTT
cdr3_aa: CASSENTPGELFF

clone_size: -
j_call: TRBJ1-1
v_call: TRBV12-2
d_call: -
cdr3_nt: TGTGCAAGTCGCTTAAGTTCAAGTAAGGGGGCCCGAACTGAAGCTTTCTTT
cdr3_aa: CASRLSSSKGARTEAFF